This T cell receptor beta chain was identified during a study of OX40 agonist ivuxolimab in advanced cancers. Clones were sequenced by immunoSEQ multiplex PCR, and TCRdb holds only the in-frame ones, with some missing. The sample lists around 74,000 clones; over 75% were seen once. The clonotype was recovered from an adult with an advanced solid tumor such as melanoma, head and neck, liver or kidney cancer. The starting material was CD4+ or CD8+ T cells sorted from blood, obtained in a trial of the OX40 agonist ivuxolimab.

This CDR3 reads CASSLGQQETQYF. Here the CDR3 DNA reads TGTGCCAGCAGCTTAGGGCAGCAAGAGACCCAGTACTTC. The genes are TRBV7-2 and TRBJ2-5; D is undetermined. Trimming took off 1 base at V and 2 bases at J, with 5 bases between the two ends. The germline gives CDR1 SGHTA, CDR2 FQGNSA. The length of the CDR3 is 13 residues.